A selection of T cell receptor beta chains follows, all from one sample in a study of neoadjuvant anti-PD-1 for oral cavity cancer. The table came from immunoSEQ multiplex PCR; TCRdb's copy has only in-frame clones and leaves some out. The sample lists tens of thousands of clones, 86% occurring once. This material consisted of PBMCs, taken after nivolumab (anti-PD-1) treatment. The receptors come from a person aged 40 to 85 with oral cavity squamous cell carcinoma. The CDR3 runs from the conserved cysteine through the conserved F or W. The order of the fields is V gene, D gene, clone size, J gene, CDR3 protein, CDR3 DNA. D genes are given only for firm matches. Clone size is shown for a subset of rows, as once, few, many or a class of expanded clone.

>TRBV18|-|once|TRBJ1-2
CASSPPGNNYGYTF
TGTGCCAGCTCACCACCGGGAAACAACTATGGCTACACCTTC
>TRBV7-3|-|-|TRBJ2-5
CASSSTDQETQYF
TGTGCCAGCAGCTCAACAGACCAAGAGACCCAGTACTTC
>TRBV6-6|TRBD1|-|TRBJ1-1
CASSYLGGTGQTEAFF
TGTGCCAGCAGTTACCTCGGGGGGACAGGTCAAACTGAAGCTTTCTTT
>TRBV5-1|-|-|TRBJ2-3
CASSLARYRSSTDTQYF
TGCGCCAGCAGCTTGGCCCGCTACAGATCGAGCACAGATACGCAGTATTTT
>TRBV6-1|TRBD1|-|TRBJ2-7
CASRKTGGDHEQYF
TGTGCCAGCAGAAAGACAGGGGGAGACCACGAGCAGTACTTC
>TRBV30|-|-|TRBJ2-7
CAWSTGTDEQYF
TGTGCCTGGAGCACAGGGACTGACGAGCAGTACTTC
>TRBV2|-|-|TRBJ1-1
CASSIGMNTEAFF
TGTGCCAGCAGCATAGGGATGAACACTGAAGCTTTCTTT
>TRBV13|-|-|TRBJ1-2
CASSLVQRIHYGYTF
TGTGCCAGCAGCTTAGTACAGAGGATCCACTATGGCTACACCTTC
>TRBV5-1|-|-|TRBJ2-5
CASSGTGSETQYF
TGCGCCAGCAGCGGTACAGGGTCAGAGACCCAGTACTTC
>TRBV19|-|-|TRBJ1-4
CASSIDVGEKLFF
TGTGCCAGTAGTATCGACGTGGGTGAAAAACTGTTTTTT
>TRBV2|-|-|TRBJ2-1
CASSSLALSYNEQFF
TGTGCCAGCAGTTCTCTAGCGCTTTCCTACAATGAGCAGTTCTTC
>TRBV10-1|TRBD1|-|TRBJ2-1
CASAPGTGGVEQFF
TGCGCCAGCGCACCCGGGACAGGGGGAGTTGAGCAGTTCTTC
>TRBV10-2|-|few|TRBJ2-7
CASSESGWYEQYF
TGCGCCAGCAGTGAGTCGGGTTGGTACGAGCAGTACTTC
>TRBV9|-|once|TRBJ1-2
CASSGLVGVGYTF
TGTGCCAGCAGCGGATTAGTCGGGGTTGGCTACACCTTC
>TRBV27|TRBD1|-|TRBJ1-5
CASSLGQGRQPQHF
TGTGCCAGCAGTTTGGGACAGGGGCGCCAGCCCCAGCATTTT
>TRBV9|-|-|TRBJ1-2
CASSVRGADYGYTF
TGTGCCAGCAGCGTACGGGGGGCGGACTATGGCTACACCTTC
>TRBV5-8|TRBD1|-|TRBJ2-7
CASSPAGTGNYEQYF
TGTGCCAGCAGCCCGGCCGGGACAGGTAACTACGAGCAGTACTTC
>TRBV5-8|TRBD1|-|TRBJ1-1
CASSSRQGFPEAFF
TGTGCCAGCAGCTCCCGACAGGGGTTCCCTGAAGCTTTCTTT
>TRBV18|-|-|TRBJ2-1
CASSPPGGYIYEQFF
TGTGCCAGCTCACCACCAGGTGGGTACATCTATGAGCAGTTCTTC
>TRBV5-1|-|-|TRBJ1-2
CASSRHLSTGYGYTF
TGCGCCAGCAGCCGCCACCTATCAACAGGGTATGGCTACACCTTC
>TRBV11-2|-|-|TRBJ2-7
CASSFGVDEQYF
TGTGCCAGCAGCTTCGGGGTCGACGAGCAGTACTTC
>TRBV7-8|TRBD1|many|TRBJ1-1
CASSPRTGSWAEAFF
TGTGCCAGCAGCCCCCGGACAGGGTCATGGGCTGAAGCTTTCTTT
>TRBV7-9|TRBD1|-|TRBJ2-3
CASSQGQGKDTQYF
TGTGCCAGCAGCCAGGGACAGGGAAAAGATACGCAGTATTTT
>TRBV7-6|TRBD1|-|TRBJ1-5
CASSPRDRGENQPQHF
TGTGCCAGCAGCCCCAGGGACAGGGGCGAAAATCAGCCCCAGCATTTT
>TRBV6-6|-|-|TRBJ2-1
CASSPGVNEQFF
TGTGCCAGCAGTCCAGGGGTAAATGAGCAGTTCTTC
>TRBV7-2|-|-|TRBJ2-1
CASSRDGTAGDEQFF
TGTGCCAGCAGCCGAGACGGGACCGCCGGCGATGAGCAGTTCTTC
>TRBV11-2|TRBD2|-|TRBJ2-3
CASSLGPGGTDTQYF
TGTGCCAGCAGCTTGGGGCCGGGGGGAACAGATACGCAGTATTTT
>TRBV7-2|-|once|TRBJ2-2
CASSLATQSINTGELFF
TGTGCCAGCAGCTTAGCGACCCAGAGTATAAACACCGGGGAGCTGTTTTTT
>TRBV7-9|TRBD1|-|TRBJ2-3
CASSRQGVTDTQYF
TGTGCCAGCAGCCGACAGGGGGTAACAGATACGCAGTATTTT
>TRBV5-4|TRBD2|few|TRBJ2-1
CASSSGGGEQFF
TGTGCCAGCAGCTCCGGGGGGGGTGAGCAGTTCTTC
>TRBV9|-|-|TRBJ2-5
CASSVGTILRETQYF
TGTGCCAGCAGCGTAGGAACAATACTTAGGGAGACCCAGTACTTC
>TRBV19|TRBD1|-|TRBJ2-5
CASSTGQGPETQYF
TGTGCCAGTAGTACGGGACAGGGGCCAGAGACCCAGTACTTC
>TRBV27|-|-|TRBJ2-3
CASSLDRLFTDTQYF
TGTGCCAGCAGTTTGGACCGACTGTTCACAGATACGCAGTATTTT
>TRBV21-1|-|-|TRBJ1-5
CASSKGDRDCNQPQHF
TGTGCCAGCAGCAAAGGGGACAGAGACTGCAATCAGCCCCAGCATTTT
>TRBV9|-|-|TRBJ1-2
CASSPSGDGYTF
TGTGCCAGCAGCCCCTCGGGGGATGGCTACACCTTC
>TRBV19|-|-|TRBJ1-1
CASSTPPLGFAEAFF
TGTGCCAGTAGTACGCCTCCCCTAGGGTTTGCTGAAGCTTTCTTT
>TRBV19|-|-|TRBJ2-2
CASSMGTGATGELFF
TGTGCCAGTAGTATGGGGACGGGAGCCACCGGGGAGCTGTTTTTT
>TRBV6-5|-|-|TRBJ1-2
CASSYSRRGSNYGYTF
TGTGCCAGCAGTTACTCGAGAAGGGGGAGTAACTATGGCTACACCTTC
>TRBV20-1|-|-|TRBJ2-5
CSAHRETQYF
TGCAGTGCCCACCGAGAGACCCAGTACTTC
>TRBV30|-|few|TRBJ1-5
CAWSLDSNQPQHF
TGTGCCTGGAGTCTTGACAGCAATCAGCCCCAGCATTTT
>TRBV15|-|-|TRBJ1-5
CATSRSSGSQPQHF
TGTGCCACCAGCAGGTCCTCGGGGAGTCAGCCCCAGCATTTT
>TRBV7-4|-|-|TRBJ2-7
CASSPTVWRTPYEQYF
TGTGCCAGCAGCCCAACGGTGTGGAGGACACCCTACGAGCAGTACTTC
>TRBV12-5|-|-|TRBJ2-2
CASADSNTGELFF
TGTGCTAGTGCCGATTCTAACACCGGGGAGCTGTTTTTT
>TRBV28|-|-|TRBJ1-2
CASSLSNPGHPLGGYTF
TGTGCCAGCAGTCTATCCAACCCGGGACACCCCTTAGGTGGCTACACCTTC
>TRBV4-1|-|-|TRBJ2-1
CASSQVDQTYNEQFF
TGCGCCAGCAGCCAAGTCGATCAGACCTACAATGAGCAGTTCTTC
>TRBV19|-|-|TRBJ2-2
CATTVNTGELFF
TGTGCCACCACAGTGAACACCGGGGAGCTGTTTTTT
>TRBV6-1|-|-|TRBJ1-5
CASRVVGLGQPQHF
TGTGCCAGCAGGGTGGTGGGGCTGGGTCAGCCCCAGCATTTT
>TRBV9|-|-|TRBJ2-5
CASSVSPPGDQYF
TGTGCCAGCAGCGTATCTCCCCCCGGGGACCAGTACTTC
>TRBV28|-|-|TRBJ2-7
CASRLGEEGHEQYF
TGTGCCAGCAGGCTGGGTGAGGAGGGCCACGAGCAGTACTTC
>TRBV5-1|-|once|TRBJ1-1
CASSLAWGLNTEAFF
TGCGCCAGCAGCTTGGCCTGGGGGCTGAACACTGAAGCTTTCTTT
>TRBV4-2|TRBD1|-|TRBJ1-1
CASSQATGQRERNTEAFF
TGTGCCAGCAGCCAGGCAACGGGACAGCGGGAGAGGAACACTGAAGCTTTCTTT
>TRBV19|-|-|TRBJ1-5
CASRAYLGGNQPQHF
TGTGCCTCCCGGGCCTACCTAGGGGGCAATCAGCCCCAGCATTTT
>TRBV6-1|TRBD1|-|TRBJ1-2
CASSDTGQGNGYTF
TGTGCCAGCAGTGATACGGGACAGGGGAATGGCTACACCTTC
>TRBV28|TRBD1|-|TRBJ1-2
CASRETGGDYGYTF
TGTGCCAGCAGGGAGACAGGGGGCGACTATGGCTACACCTTC
>TRBV6-6|TRBD2|-|TRBJ2-7
CASSPFERGPYEQYF
TGTGCCAGCAGCCCCTTTGAGCGGGGCCCCTACGAGCAGTACTTC
>TRBV5-1|-|-|TRBJ1-1
CASSFGQMNTEAFF
TGCGCCAGCAGCTTCGGACAGATGAACACTGAAGCTTTCTTT
>TRBV2|TRBD1|-|TRBJ1-2
CASSEIIGGHGYTF
TGTGCCAGCAGTGAAATAATAGGGGGCCATGGCTACACCTTC
>TRBV29-1|TRBD2|once|TRBJ2-1
CSVPNPGEGSYNEQFF
TGCAGCGTTCCAAATCCTGGGGAGGGCTCCTACAATGAGCAGTTCTTC